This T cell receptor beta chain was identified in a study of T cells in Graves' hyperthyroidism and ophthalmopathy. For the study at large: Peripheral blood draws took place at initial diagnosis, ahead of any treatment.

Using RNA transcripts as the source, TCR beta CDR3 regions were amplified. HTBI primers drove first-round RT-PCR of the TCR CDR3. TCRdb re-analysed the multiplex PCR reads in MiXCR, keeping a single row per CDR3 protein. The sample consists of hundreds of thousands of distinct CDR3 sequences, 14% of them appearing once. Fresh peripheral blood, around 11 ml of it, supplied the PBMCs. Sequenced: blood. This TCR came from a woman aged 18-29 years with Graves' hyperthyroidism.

CDR3 bases: TGTGCCACCAGTGAGTTCATGAGCAATCAGCCCCAGCATTTT. Its protein product is CATSEFMSNQPQHF. The rearrangement uses TRBV24-1 and TRBJ1-5; no clear D gene. The CDR3 totals 14 residues. CDR1 and CDR2 (germline): KGHDR, SFDVKD. The V end lost 4 bases, the J end lost 1 base, and 7 bases lay between the germline ends.